These 20 T cell receptor beta chains came from one sample sequenced in a study of blood T cell repertoires in COVID-19. TCRdb's table, derived via immunoSEQ multiplex PCR, lists solely in-frame clones and lacks some. The repertoire holds roughly 330,000 clones, with under 90% as singletons. The sample consisted of PBMCs or T cells enriched from blood (not recorded which). Receptors were obtained from a young woman who had recovered from COVID-19.

On this clone: The identical CDR3 is also encoded by other nucleotide sequences in the sample. The chain joins TRBV5-4 to TRBJ1-2, with 8 bases matching TRBD1. CDR3 length: 14 residues. Germline trimming cut 4 bases from V and 3 bases from J; bases unmatched to any gene: 5. Germline V gene data show CDR1 as SGHNT and CDR2 as YYREEE (reference sequence). The CDR3 here is CASSLQGADYGYTF. In DNA form, the CDR3 reads TGTGCCAGCAGCCTCCAGGGGGCGGACTATGGCTACACCTTC.

The chain has TRBV18 and TRBJ1-2; 7 bases are a match to TRBD1. This CDR3 has 16 residues. V trimming: 2 bases; J trimming: 3 bases; junction bases outside the gene matches: 9. Germline V lookup: CDR1 KGHSH, CDR2 LQKENI. As DNA, the CDR3 is TGTGCCAGCTCACCAGGGACAGTCCTTGGGGACTATGGCTACACCTTC. Protein product: CASSPGTVLGDYGYTF.

The table lists this clone with a few counts. The chain joins TRBV28 to TRBJ2-7; D gene ambiguous. The CDR3 is 14 residues long. V lost 6 bases to trimming and J lost 2 bases, with 14 bases between them. Germline V lookup: CDR1 MDHEN, CDR2 SYDVKM. The CDR3: CASSLPRLPYEQYF. The CDR3 nucleotides are TGTGCCAGCAGCCTACCTCGCCTACCCTACGAGCAGTACTTC. The full variable domain, with the rest looked up from reference TRBV28 and TRBJ2-7, is DVKVTQSSRYLVKRTGEKVFLECVQDMDHENMFWYRQDPGLGLRLIYFSYDVKMKEKGDIPEGYSVSREKKERFSLILESASTNQTSMYLCASSLPRLPYEQYFGPGTRLTVT.

V and J are TRBV6-2 or TRBV6-3 and TRBJ2-7; TRBD2 might be the D (6 bases). Deletions cut 5 bases from V and 3 bases from J, with 8 bases between. The V gene's germline CDR1 is MNHEY and CDR2 SVGEGT. CDR3 size: 12 residues. CDR3 amino acids: CASSTGSYEQYF. CDR3 DNA: TGTGCCAGCAGTACCGGGAGCTACGAGCAGTACTTC.

The chain uses TRBV5-6 and TRBJ1-3, with TRBD1 as a possible D gene (6 bases). CDR3 length: 14 residues. Germline V CDR1 and CDR2: SGHDT, YYEEEE. V was pared by 2 bases and J by 4 bases, with 10 bases between. CDR3 sequence reads: CASSFAGTGNTIYF. CDR3 DNA: TGTGCCAGCAGCTTTGCAGGGACAGGAAACACCATATATTTT. The whole variable domain, remainder taken from reference TRBV5-6 and TRBJ1-3, is DAGVTQSPTHLIKTRGQQVTLRCSPKSGHDTVSWYQQALGQGPQFIFQYYEEEERQRGNFPDRFSGHQFPNYSSELNVNALLLGDSALYLCASSFAGTGNTIYFGEGSWLTVV.

The genes are TRBV5-1 and TRBJ1-6, with D possibly matching TRBD1 (5 bases). CDR3 length: 14 amino acids. The V gene lost 4 bases and the J gene lost 7 bases, with 12 bases spanning the gap. Germline V lookup: CDR1 SGHRS, CDR2 YFSETQ. CDR3 nucleotide sequence: TGCGCCAGCAGCCAGACAGCTGGGAATTCACCCCTCCACTTT. Its translation is CASSQTAGNSPLHF.

The V gene is TRBV2, the J gene TRBJ2-1, with TRBD1 as a possible D gene (5 bases). CDR1 and CDR2 (germline): SNHLY, FYNNEI. Trimming removed 3 bases at V and 0 bases at J, with 15 bases between. The CDR3 runs 17 residues. This chain's CDR3 is CASSDRGISLSYNEQFF. The CDR3 bases are TGTGCCAGCAGTGATAGGGGCATATCCCTCTCCTACAATGAGCAGTTCTTC.

The J gene is TRBJ2-7, the V gene TRBV7-9; 7 bases match TRBD2. J gave up 0 bases and V 1 base, and 6 bases lay outside the gene matches. The germline V gene has CDR1 SEHNR and CDR2 FQNEAQ (reference sequence). The CDR3 is made up of 16 amino acids. CDR3 in DNA: TGTGCCAGCAGCTTAGTGGCTAGCGGTAGCTCCTACGAGCAGTACTTC. Protein sequence: CASSLVASGSSYEQYF.

There are a few counts of this clone. The chain carries TRBV28 and TRBJ2-7; D possibly corresponds to TRBD1 (6 bases). Looked up from germline, CDR1 is MDHEN and CDR2 is SYDVKM. Trimming left V 3 bases short and J 0 bases short, with 24 bases between. The length of the CDR3 is 19 residues. CDR3 sequence (DNA): TGTGCCAGCAGTTTGGGGCTATCGATTGACAGGCGGAGCTCCTACGAGCAGTACTTC. Residues: CASSLGLSIDRRSSYEQYF. The variable domain in full, completed from reference TRBV28 and TRBJ2-7, reads DVKVTQSSRYLVKRTGEKVFLECVQDMDHENMFWYRQDPGLGLRLIYFSYDVKMKEKGDIPEGYSVSREKKERFSLILESASTNQTSMYLCASSLGLSIDRRSSYEQYFGPGTRLTVT.

The genes are TRBV27 and TRBJ2-3, with D possibly matching TRBD2 (5 bases). The germline V gene encodes CDR1 MNHEY and CDR2 SMNVEV (reference sequence). The CDR3 runs 15 residues. With 4 bases removed from V and 0 bases from J, the gap between germline ends came to 11 bases. This CDR3 reads CASSWKRTSTDTQYF. The CDR3, as DNA: TGTGCCAGCAGTTGGAAGCGGACGAGCACAGATACGCAGTATTTT.

The chain links TRBV19 to TRBJ2-7; a weak D match, TRBD1 (6 bases). Trimming removed 5 bases from V and 3 bases from J, with 8 bases in between. Germline V gene sequence: CDR1 LNHDA, CDR2 SQIVND (reference sequence). This CDR3 has 12 residues. The CDR3 here is CASSEQGYEQYF. CDR3 sequence (DNA): TGTGCCAGTAGTGAACAGGGCTACGAGCAGTACTTC.

This chain joins TRBV30 and TRBJ1-1; 7 bases are shared with TRBD1. J lost 4 bases, V lost 2 bases, and 22 bases had no gene match. Germline CDR1 is GTSNPN and CDR2 is SVGIG (reference sequence). This CDR3 comprises 19 residues. The CDR3 loop is CAWSPHDVVPGQLSTEAFF. CDR3 DNA: TGTGCCTGGAGTCCCCACGACGTCGTTCCGGGACAGCTGTCCACTGAAGCTTTCTTT.

This chain links TRBV30 with TRBJ2-1; D is uncertain. CDR3 length equals 14 residues. V lost 0 bases and J lost 8, with 14 bases in between. Germline values: CDR1 GTSNPN, CDR2 SVGIG (reference sequence). The DNA of the CDR3 is TGTGCCTGGAGTGTACAGTCGAGCTTAGATGAGCAGTTCTTC. It is translated as CAWSVQSSLDEQFF.

J is TRBJ1-5 and V is TRBV19; 7 bases are a match to TRBD1. The germline CDR1 and CDR2 sequences are LNHDA and SQIVND (reference sequence). Trimming removed 4 bases from V and 1 base from J; junction bases left unmatched: 1. This CDR3 has 14 residues. CDR3 loop: CASSNRGSNQPQHF. The CDR3 DNA reads as TGTGCCAGTAGTAACAGGGGAAGCAATCAGCCCCAGCATTTT.

This chain uses TRBV7-2 with TRBJ2-3; D is unclear. The germline gives CDR1 SGHTA, CDR2 FQGNSA. The CDR3 runs to 13 residues. The germline V and J ends were trimmed by 5 bases and 7 bases, with 13 bases remaining between them. The CDR3 is CASSNRSPNTQYF. The CDR3 DNA reads as TGTGCCAGCAGCAACCGAAGCCCGAATACGCAGTATTTT.

The chain has TRBV28 and TRBJ2-3; 7 bases match TRBD2. V shed 3 bases and J 15 bases; nucleotides not matched to a gene: 12. Looked up from germline, CDR1 is MDHEN and CDR2 is SYDVKM. The CDR3 sequence is 13 residues long. CDR3 residues: CASSFRPGTTEYF. The CDR3 coding sequence is TGTGCCAGCAGTTTTCGACCCGGGACTACCGAATATTTT.

This rearrangement joins TRBV12-3 or TRBV12-4 to TRBJ2-1, with D hard to call. Trimming took 7 bases from V and 3 from J, leaving 4 bases between them. The CDR3 contains 11 residues. The CDR3 is CASTNYNEQFF. The CDR3 bases are TGTGCCAGCACCAACTACAATGAGCAGTTCTTC.

The CDR3 here is CATSDSRGVNGELFF. The DNA for the CDR3 is TGTGCCACCAGTGATTCGCGGGGGGTCAACGGGGAGCTGTTTTTT. This chain connects TRBV24-1 to TRBJ2-2, with 8 bases that match TRBD2. Trimming removed 2 bases from V and 7 bases from J; junction bases left unmatched: 5. Germline-derived CDR1 and CDR2 are KGHDR and SFDVKD. The CDR3 spans 15 residues.

This clone is a singleton in its sample. The V and J genes are TRBV28 and TRBJ2-7, with 8 nucleotides matching TRBD1. The CDR3 length is 14 residues. J lost 2 bases, V lost 9 bases, and 9 bases had no gene match. Germline CDR1 reads MDHEN; CDR2 reads SYDVKM. CDR3 bases: TGTGCCAGTACCTCGGGACAGGCAACCTACGAGCAGTACTTC. This gives the protein CASTSGQATYEQYF.

This chain joins TRBV18 and TRBJ2-7, with D tentatively TRBD1 (6 bases). Germline values: CDR1 KGHSH, CDR2 LQKENI. Deletions cut 4 bases from V and 1 base from J, with 14 bases between. The CDR3 is 15 residues long. CDR3 in DNA: TGTGCCAGCTCACTGGAGGACAGTGCGTCCTACGAGCAGTACTTC. Translated, it gives CASSLEDSASYEQYF.